These T cell receptor beta chains were read from a single sample in a study of shared clonotypes between healthy human individuals. Using immunoSEQ multiplex PCR, the repertoire was profiled, and TCRdb retains in-frame clones only, with some absent. The profile covers 2,100,000 or so clones, with 95% appearing a single time and approximately 0.13% taken by the ten largest. The sequenced material came from naive CD4+ T cells sorted from blood. Receptors were obtained from a man aged 18 to 30 in good health. The CDR3 runs from the conserved cysteine through the conserved F or W. The D gene is left open where the match is weak. Where a row states a size, it is once, few, many or the class of an expanded clone; other rows omit it.

v_call	d_call	cdr3_length	j_call	clone_size	cdr3_aa	cdr3_nt
TRBV6-5	TRBD2	15	TRBJ2-7	.	CASKGLAGGDNEQYF	TGTGCCAGCAAGGGACTAGCGGGAGGTGACAACGAGCAGTACTTC
TRBV15	.	19	TRBJ2-2	.	CATSSGSRFDSANTGELFF	TGTGCCACCAGCAGTGGTAGCCGTTTTGACAGTGCGAACACCGGGGAGCTGTTTTTT
TRBV4-2	TRBD2	20	TRBJ2-4	.	CASSQDPGGRFGIAKNIQYF	TGTGCCAGCAGCCAAGATCCGGGAGGACGATTTGGTATTGCCAAAAACATTCAGTACTTC
TRBV5-1	.	12	TRBJ2-2	.	CASSPTSGELFF	TGCGCCAGCAGCCCGACATCAGGGGAGCTGTTTTTT
TRBV7-2	TRBD1	15	TRBJ2-2	.	CASRNLGQGTGELFF	TGTGCCAGCAGGAATCTGGGACAGGGCACCGGGGAGCTGTTTTTT
TRBV6-5	.	14	TRBJ1-2	.	CASSYRGVHYGYTF	TGTGCCAGCAGTTATCGCGGAGTACACTATGGCTACACCTTC
TRBV4-2	TRBD2	16	TRBJ2-2	.	CASSQTLAGGAGELFF	TGTGCCAGCAGCCAAACACTAGCGGGAGGGGCCGGGGAGCTGTTTTTT
TRBV9	.	13	TRBJ1-1	.	CASSQGQSTEAFF	TGTGCCAGCAGCCAAGGACAGTCCACTGAAGCTTTCTTT
TRBV2	.	12	TRBJ2-7	.	CASSGTVYEQYF	TGTGCCAGCAGTGGGACTGTCTACGAGCAGTACTTC
TRBV19	TRBD1	17	TRBJ1-2	.	CASSIDRTGTGGRGYTF	TGTGCCAGTAGTATAGATCGGACCGGGACAGGGGGCCGTGGCTACACCTTC
TRBV6-5	TRBD1	13	TRBJ1-1	once	CASSRGHTLEAFF	TGTGCCAGCAGCAGGGGGCACACCCTTGAAGCTTTCTTT
TRBV19	.	14	TRBJ2-7	.	CASNRHGRPYEQYF	TGTGCCAGTAACCGACACGGACGACCTTACGAGCAGTACTTC
TRBV28	.	15	TRBJ1-6	.	CASSLYSQRGSPLHF	TGTGCCAGCAGTTTATATTCTCAGAGGGGGTCACCCCTCCACTTT
TRBV28	TRBD1	12	TRBJ2-7	once	CASSGRGREQYF	TGTGCCAGCAGTGGCAGGGGGCGCGAGCAGTACTTC
TRBV5-4	TRBD2	15	TRBJ2-1	.	CASSFGTSSYNEQFF	TGTGCCAGCAGCTTCGGGACTAGCTCCTACAATGAGCAGTTCTTC
TRBV4-3	.	14	TRBJ1-1	once	CASSRRDRNPEAFF	TGCGCCAGCAGCCGGAGAGACAGGAACCCTGAAGCTTTCTTT
TRBV30	.	14	TRBJ1-5	.	CAWSETDSNQPQHF	TGTGCCTGGAGTGAGACGGATAGCAATCAGCCCCAGCATTTT
TRBV13	.	13	TRBJ2-3	.	CASRTSGTDTQYF	TGTGCCAGCAGGACTAGTGGCACAGATACGCAGTATTTT
TRBV5-8	.	14	TRBJ2-7	.	CASSLLHEARWQYF	TGTGCCAGCAGCTTGCTTCATGAGGCGAGGTGGCAGTACTTC
TRBV11-2	.	16	TRBJ2-5	.	CASSLSPPGVLETQYF	TGTGCCAGCAGCTTATCCCCCCCAGGGGTCCTAGAGACCCAGTACTTC
TRBV7-9	.	14	TRBJ1-2	.	CASSLLGQNYGYTF	TGTGCCAGCAGCTTATTAGGGCAGAACTATGGCTACACCTTC
TRBV4-3	TRBD1	21	TRBJ1-3	.	CASSQGLPGQLILNSGNTIYF	TGCGCCAGCAGCCAGGGACTCCCGGGACAGCTAATACTTAACTCTGGAAACACCATATATTTT
TRBV6-1	TRBD1	15	TRBJ1-1	.	CASSMRQGGYGEAFF	TGTGCCAGCAGTATGCGACAGGGGGGGTATGGTGAAGCTTTCTTT
TRBV7-2	.	14	TRBJ2-5	.	CASSLEAKWETQYF	TGTGCCAGCAGCTTAGAAGCGAAATGGGAGACCCAGTACTTC
TRBV4-1	.	15	TRBJ1-2	.	CASSQDRIPAHGYTF	TGCGCCAGCAGCCAAGATCGAATACCTGCCCATGGCTACACCTTC
TRBV2	TRBD1	14	TRBJ1-5	.	CASRDRGQRQPQHF	TGTGCCAGCCGGGACAGGGGGCAACGTCAGCCCCAGCATTTT
TRBV7-2	.	13	TRBJ2-7	once	CASSFGGTYEQYF	TGTGCCAGCAGCTTTGGGGGTACCTACGAGCAGTACTTC
TRBV28	.	15	TRBJ1-5	.	CASSSDIYSNQPQHF	TGTGCCAGCAGTTCGGACATTTATAGCAATCAGCCCCAGCATTTT
TRBV27	TRBD1	16	TRBJ2-7	.	CASSAVTGAPIYEQYF	TGTGCCAGCAGTGCCGTTACAGGGGCACCTATCTACGAGCAGTACTTC
TRBV30	.	15	TRBJ1-6	.	CAWSVRRSIIHPLHF	TGTGCCTGGAGTGTACGCAGGTCAATAATTCACCCCCTCCACTTT
TRBV27	.	13	TRBJ2-3	.	CASGFFRADTQYF	TGTGCCAGCGGTTTTTTTCGGGCAGATACGCAGTATTTT
TRBV7-6	.	15	TRBJ2-1	.	CASSLSYSEYNEQFF	TGTGCCAGCAGCTTGAGTTATAGCGAGTACAATGAGCAGTTCTTC
TRBV4-1	TRBD2	16	TRBJ2-2	.	CASSQDPGGTLKKLFF	TGCGCCAGCAGCCAAGATCCGGGGGGAACACTGAAGAAGCTGTTTTTT
TRBV12-5	.	14	TRBJ1-3	.	CASALGGTGNTIYF	TGTGCTAGTGCCTTGGGAGGGACTGGAAACACCATATATTTT
TRBV5-1	TRBD2	16	TRBJ2-1	.	CASSQGLAGDTDEQFF	TGCGCCAGCAGCCAAGGACTAGCGGGAGATACCGATGAGCAGTTCTTC
TRBV25-1	.	14	TRBJ2-5	.	CASSDRDYQETQYF	TGTGCCAGCAGTGACCGAGACTACCAAGAGACCCAGTACTTC
TRBV10-3	TRBD2	12	TRBJ2-7	.	CAVSGRVAEQYF	TGTGCCGTTAGCGGGAGGGTCGCCGAGCAGTACTTC
TRBV29-1	TRBD2	14	TRBJ2-5	.	CSVGGTSSGETQYF	TGCAGCGTTGGTGGGACTAGCTCAGGAGAGACCCAGTACTTC
TRBV5-4	TRBD1	15	TRBJ1-2	.	CASSLDPGQGRGYTF	TGTGCCAGCAGCTTGGACCCGGGACAGGGACGAGGCTACACCTTC
TRBV30	TRBD1	13	TRBJ2-7	.	CAWAYRGSHEQYF	TGTGCCTGGGCCTACAGGGGTTCCCACGAGCAGTACTTC
TRBV9	TRBD2	16	TRBJ2-5	.	CASSVGETSSQETQYF	TGTGCCAGCAGCGTAGGGGAGACTAGCAGCCAAGAGACCCAGTACTTC
TRBV28	.	13	TRBJ2-7	.	CASSLVGAYEQYF	TGTGCCAGCAGTTTAGTAGGGGCCTACGAGCAGTACTTC
TRBV19	.	16	TRBJ1-5	.	CASSMTGGGWGQPQHF	TGTGCCAGTAGTATGACAGGTGGAGGATGGGGTCAGCCCCAGCATTTT
TRBV5-5	.	13	TRBJ1-4	.	CASSPSSNEKLFF	TGTGCCAGCAGCCCATCTAGTAATGAAAAACTGTTTTTT
TRBV9	TRBD1	13	TRBJ1-2	.	CASSDRGLSGYTF	TGTGCCAGCAGCGACAGGGGGCTTAGCGGCTACACCTTC
TRBV19	.	16	TRBJ2-7	.	CASSMGKGGGNYEQYF	TGTGCCAGTAGTATGGGGAAGGGGGGAGGAAACTACGAGCAGTACTTC
TRBV7-2	TRBD2	15	TRBJ2-7	.	CASTLGLAGPYEQYF	TGTGCCAGCACCCTAGGACTAGCGGGACCCTACGAGCAGTACTTC
TRBV14	.	14	TRBJ1-1	.	CASSQRVMNTEAFF	TGTGCCAGCAGCCAAAGGGTAATGAACACTGAAGCTTTCTTT
TRBV7-8	.	16	TRBJ1-1	.	CASSLGSKGRNAEAFF	TGTGCCAGCAGCTTAGGCAGCAAAGGGCGAAACGCTGAAGCTTTCTTT
TRBV30	.	12	TRBJ1-6	.	CALHDRNSPLHF	TGTGCCTTACACGACAGGAATTCACCCCTCCACTTT
TRBV5-4	TRBD1	15	TRBJ1-2	.	CASSRQGPFGYGYTF	TGTGCCAGCAGTCGACAGGGCCCCTTCGGGTATGGCTACACCTTC
TRBV28	.	16	TRBJ2-2	.	CASSFSQGLVTGELFF	TGTGCCAGCAGTTTTTCGCAGGGGCTAGTCACCGGGGAGCTGTTTTTT
TRBV6-6	TRBD1	13	TRBJ2-7	.	CASRRDRDYEQYF	TGTGCCAGCAGACGGGACAGGGACTACGAGCAGTACTTC
TRBV14	.	14	TRBJ1-2	.	CASSQDAVPGGYTF	TGTGCCAGCAGCCAGGACGCGGTTCCGGGTGGCTACACCTTC